Sequencing of this TCR beta chain was carried out in a study of CD8+ T cells in alopecia areata. Looking at the study overall: People stayed on tofacitinib for 6 to 18 months, then stopped the drug for 6 months.

This clone appeared a few times. Its antigen is not identified. Treatment reported: oral pan-JAK inhibitor, 5-10 mg twice daily. The study team obtained lesional scalp punch biopsies and peripheral blood from alopecia areata patients. With 4 bases clipped from V and 6 bases from J, the junction kept 9 bases outside the gene matches. Per the germline V gene, CDR1 is MNHEY and CDR2 is SMNVEV (reference sequence). This CDR3 has 16 residues. RNA extraction was followed by reverse transcription into cDNA, which acted as the sequencing template. Using immunoSEQ multiplex PCR, the repertoire was profiled, and TCRdb retains in-frame clones only, with some absent. The repertoire consists of 170,000 or so clones, with roughly 53% occurring once and the leading ten covering about 12%. Study-level results: Scalp samples also yield sequences from resident alphabeta T cells of normal skin. Tofacitinib significantly decreased scalp clonality and expanded CD8+ clones among top 100.

V gene TRBV27 combines with J gene TRBJ2-3; 11 bases agree with TRBD2. This TCR was recovered from a human donor with alopecia areata. The sample consisted of CD8+ T cells sorted from blood, taken at week 24, from a patient treated with tofacitinib. The CDR3 loop reads CASSSTPGLAGDTQYF. The DNA of the CDR3 is TGTGCCAGCAGTTCCACCCCCGGACTAGCGGGCGATACGCAGTATTTT.